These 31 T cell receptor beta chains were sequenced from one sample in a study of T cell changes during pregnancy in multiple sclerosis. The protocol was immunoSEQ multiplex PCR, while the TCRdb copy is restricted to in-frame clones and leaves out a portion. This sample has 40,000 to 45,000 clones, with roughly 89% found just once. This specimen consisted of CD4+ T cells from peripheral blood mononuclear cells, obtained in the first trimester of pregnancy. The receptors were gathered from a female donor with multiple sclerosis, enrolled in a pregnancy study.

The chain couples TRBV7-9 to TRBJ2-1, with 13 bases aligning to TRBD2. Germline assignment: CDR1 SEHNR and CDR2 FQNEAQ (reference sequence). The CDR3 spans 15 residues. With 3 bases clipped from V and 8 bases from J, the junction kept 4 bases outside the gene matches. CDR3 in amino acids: CASSLLGLAGYEQFF. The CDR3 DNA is TGTGCCAGCAGCTTGCTGGGACTAGCGGGATATGAGCAGTTCTTC.

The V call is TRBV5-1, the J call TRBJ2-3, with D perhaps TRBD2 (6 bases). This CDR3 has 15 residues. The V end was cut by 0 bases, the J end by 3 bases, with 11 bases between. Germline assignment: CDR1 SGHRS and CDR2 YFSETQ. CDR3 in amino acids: CASSLAPGVTDTQYF. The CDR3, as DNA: TGCGCCAGCAGCTTGGCTCCGGGAGTTACAGATACGCAGTATTTT.

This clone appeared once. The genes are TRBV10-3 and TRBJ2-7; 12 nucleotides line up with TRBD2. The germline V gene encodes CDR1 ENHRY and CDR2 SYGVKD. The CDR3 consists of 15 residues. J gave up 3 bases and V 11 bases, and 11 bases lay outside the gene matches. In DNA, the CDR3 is TGTGCCTCTATAAGGACTAGCGGGGCCCTCTACGAGCAGTACTTC. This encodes CASIRTSGALYEQYF.

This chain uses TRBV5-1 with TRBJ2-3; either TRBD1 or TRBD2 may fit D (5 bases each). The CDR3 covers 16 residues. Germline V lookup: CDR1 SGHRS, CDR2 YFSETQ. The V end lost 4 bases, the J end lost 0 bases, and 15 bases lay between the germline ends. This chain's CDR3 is CASSMGDSPSTDTQYF. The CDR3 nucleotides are TGCGCCAGCAGCATGGGAGACAGTCCTAGCACAGATACGCAGTATTTT. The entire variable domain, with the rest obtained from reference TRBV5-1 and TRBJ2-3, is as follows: KAGVTQTPRYLIKTRGQQVTLSCSPISGHRSVSWYQQTPGQGLQFLFEYFSETQRNKGNFPGRFSGRQFSNSRSEMNVSTLELGDSALYLCASSMGDSPSTDTQYFGPGTRLTVL.

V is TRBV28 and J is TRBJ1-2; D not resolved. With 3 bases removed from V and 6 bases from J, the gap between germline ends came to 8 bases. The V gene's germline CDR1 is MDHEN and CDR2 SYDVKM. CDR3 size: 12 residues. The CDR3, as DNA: TGTGCCAGCAGTTTCCCACTCCATGGCTACACCTTC. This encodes CASSFPLHGYTF.

The CDR3 sequence is CASSRFGTSSYEQYF. The DNA for the CDR3 is TGTGCCAGCAGTCGCTTCGGGACAAGTAGCTACGAGCAGTACTTC. The rearrangement links TRBV27 to TRBJ2-7, with TRBD1 as a possible D gene (6 bases). V lost 5 bases and J 3 bases, leaving 17 bases between the germline ends. The germline gives CDR1 MNHEY, CDR2 SMNVEV (reference sequence). This CDR3 region has 15 residues.

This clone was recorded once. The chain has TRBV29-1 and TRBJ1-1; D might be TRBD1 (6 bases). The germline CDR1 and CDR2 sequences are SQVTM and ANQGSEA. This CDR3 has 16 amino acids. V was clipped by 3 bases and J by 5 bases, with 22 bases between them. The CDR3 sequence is CSVDPWQGKYGTEAFF. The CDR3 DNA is TGCAGCGTTGACCCGTGGCAGGGGAAGTACGGGACTGAAGCTTTCTTT.

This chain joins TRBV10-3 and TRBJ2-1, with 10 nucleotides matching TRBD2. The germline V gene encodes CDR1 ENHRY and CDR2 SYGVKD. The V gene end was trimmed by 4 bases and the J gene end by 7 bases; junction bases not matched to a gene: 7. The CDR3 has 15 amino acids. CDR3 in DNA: TGTGCCATCAGTGGTGTAGCGGGAGGTGGAAATGAGCAGTTCTTC. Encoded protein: CAISGVAGGGNEQFF.

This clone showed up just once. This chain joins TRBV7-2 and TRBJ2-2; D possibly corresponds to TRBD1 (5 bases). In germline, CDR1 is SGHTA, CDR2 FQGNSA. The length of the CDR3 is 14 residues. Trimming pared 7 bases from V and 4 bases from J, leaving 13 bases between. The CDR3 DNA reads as TGTGCCAGCAACCTTAGACAGACCACCGGGGAGCTGTTTTTT. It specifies CASNLRQTTGELFF.

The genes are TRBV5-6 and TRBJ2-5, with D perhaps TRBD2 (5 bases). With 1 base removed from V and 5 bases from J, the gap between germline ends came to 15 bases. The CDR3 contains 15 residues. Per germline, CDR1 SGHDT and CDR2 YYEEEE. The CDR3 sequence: CASSLSFKGGETQYF. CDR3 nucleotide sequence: TGTGCCAGCAGCTTGAGTTTTAAGGGCGGGGAGACCCAGTACTTC.

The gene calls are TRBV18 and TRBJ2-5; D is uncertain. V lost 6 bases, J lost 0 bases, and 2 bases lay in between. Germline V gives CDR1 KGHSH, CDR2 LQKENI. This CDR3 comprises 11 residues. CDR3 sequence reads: CASSYQETQYF. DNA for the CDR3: TGTGCCAGCTCCTACCAAGAGACCCAGTACTTC.

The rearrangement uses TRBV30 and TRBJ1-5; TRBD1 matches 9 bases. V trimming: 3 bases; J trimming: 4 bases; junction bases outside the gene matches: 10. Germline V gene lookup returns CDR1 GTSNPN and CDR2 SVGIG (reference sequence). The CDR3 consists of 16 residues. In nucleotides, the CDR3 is TGTGCCTGGAGAGTGAGTCGGACAGGGGCTAATCAGCCCCAGCATTTT. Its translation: CAWRVSRTGANQPQHF.

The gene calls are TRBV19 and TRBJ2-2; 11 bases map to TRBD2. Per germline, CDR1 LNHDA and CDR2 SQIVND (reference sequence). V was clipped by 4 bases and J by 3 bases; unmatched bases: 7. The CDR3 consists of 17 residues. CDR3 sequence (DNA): TGTGCCAGTAGTAGCATAACTAGCGGGGGACACACCGGGGAGCTGTTTTTT. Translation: CASSSITSGGHTGELFF.

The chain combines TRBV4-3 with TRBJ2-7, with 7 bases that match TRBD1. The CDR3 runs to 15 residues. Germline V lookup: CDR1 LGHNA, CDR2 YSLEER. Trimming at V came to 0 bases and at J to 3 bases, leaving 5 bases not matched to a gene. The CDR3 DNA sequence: TGCGCCAGCAGCCAAGATGGGACAGTGAGCTACGAGCAGTACTTC. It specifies CASSQDGTVSYEQYF.

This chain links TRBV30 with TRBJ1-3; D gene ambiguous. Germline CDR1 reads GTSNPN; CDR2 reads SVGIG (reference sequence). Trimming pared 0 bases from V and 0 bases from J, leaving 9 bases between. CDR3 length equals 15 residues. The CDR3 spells CAWSVGRFSGNTIYF. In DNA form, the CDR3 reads TGTGCCTGGAGTGTAGGGAGGTTCTCTGGAAACACCATATATTTT.

This chain's CDR3 is CASSYFETQYF. The CDR3 DNA reads as TGTGCCAGCAGCTACTTCGAGACCCAGTACTTC. The gene calls are TRBV7-2 and TRBJ2-5; no reliable D call. The germline V and J ends were trimmed by 4 bases and 5 bases, with 5 bases remaining between them. The CDR3 sequence is 11 residues long. Per germline, CDR1 SGHTA and CDR2 FQGNSA.

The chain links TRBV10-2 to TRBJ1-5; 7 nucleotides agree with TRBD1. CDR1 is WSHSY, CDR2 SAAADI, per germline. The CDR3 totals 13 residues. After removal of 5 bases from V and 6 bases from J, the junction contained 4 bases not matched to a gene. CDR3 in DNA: TGCGCCAGCAGTTCTGAGGGGGCTCAGCCCCAGCATTTT. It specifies CASSSEGAQPQHF.

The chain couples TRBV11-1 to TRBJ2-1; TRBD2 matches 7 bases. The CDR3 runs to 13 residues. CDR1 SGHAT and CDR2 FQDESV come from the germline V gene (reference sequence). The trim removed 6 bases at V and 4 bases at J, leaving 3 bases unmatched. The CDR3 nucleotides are TGTGCCAGCAGTCGAGCGGGGTACAATGAGCAGTTCTTC. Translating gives CASSRAGYNEQFF.

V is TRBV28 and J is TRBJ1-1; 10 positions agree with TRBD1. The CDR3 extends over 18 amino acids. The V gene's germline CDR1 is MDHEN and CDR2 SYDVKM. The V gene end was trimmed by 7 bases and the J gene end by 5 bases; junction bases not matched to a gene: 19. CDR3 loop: CASTFKHTWDRGRTEAFF. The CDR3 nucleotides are TGTGCCAGCACCTTTAAGCATACCTGGGACAGGGGACGAACTGAAGCTTTCTTT.

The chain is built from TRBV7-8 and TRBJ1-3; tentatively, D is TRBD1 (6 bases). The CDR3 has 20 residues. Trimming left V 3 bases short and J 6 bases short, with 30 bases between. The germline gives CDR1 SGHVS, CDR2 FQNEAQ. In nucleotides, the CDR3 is TGTGCCAGCAGCTTGACTGCCTTAGCGGGGACACATCTTAGTTTAAACACCATATATTTT. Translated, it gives CASSLTALAGTHLSLNTIYF.

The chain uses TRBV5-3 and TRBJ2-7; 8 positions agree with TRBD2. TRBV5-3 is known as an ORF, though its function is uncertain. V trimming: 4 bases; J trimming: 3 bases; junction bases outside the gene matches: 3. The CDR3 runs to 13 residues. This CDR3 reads CARSTGTSYEQYF. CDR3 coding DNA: TGTGCCAGAAGCACCGGGACTAGCTACGAGCAGTACTTC.

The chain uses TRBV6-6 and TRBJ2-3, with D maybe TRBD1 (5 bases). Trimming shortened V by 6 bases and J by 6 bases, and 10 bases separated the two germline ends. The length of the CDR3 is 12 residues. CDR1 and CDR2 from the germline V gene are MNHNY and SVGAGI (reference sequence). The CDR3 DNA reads TGTGCCAGCAGAGACAGTGCCGATACGCAGTATTTT. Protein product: CASRDSADTQYF.

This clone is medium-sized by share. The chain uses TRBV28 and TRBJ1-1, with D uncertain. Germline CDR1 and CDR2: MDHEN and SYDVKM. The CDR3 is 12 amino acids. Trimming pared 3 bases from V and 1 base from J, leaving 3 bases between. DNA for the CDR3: TGTGCCAGCAGTTTCTCGAACACTGAAGCTTTCTTT. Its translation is CASSFSNTEAFF.

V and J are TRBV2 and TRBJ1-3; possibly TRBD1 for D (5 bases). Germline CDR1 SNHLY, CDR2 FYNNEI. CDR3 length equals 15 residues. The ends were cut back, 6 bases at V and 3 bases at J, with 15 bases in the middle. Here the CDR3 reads CASRLQGLGGNTIYF. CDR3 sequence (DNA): TGTGCCAGCAGACTCCAGGGTCTAGGTGGAAACACCATATATTTT. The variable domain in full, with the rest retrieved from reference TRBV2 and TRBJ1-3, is EPEVTQTPSHQVTQMGQEVILRCVPISNHLYFYWYRQILGQKVEFLVSFYNNEISEKSEIFDDQFSVERPDGSNFTLKIRSTKLEDSAMYFCASRLQGLGGNTIYFGEGSWLTVV.

For the CDR3, the DNA is TGTGCCAGCAGCGTAGATCCAGGGATGAACACTGAAGCTTTCTTT. Its protein is CASSVDPGMNTEAFF. The chain joins TRBV9 to TRBJ1-1; possibly TRBD1 for D (5 bases). CDR3 length: 15 residues. The ends were cut back, 0 bases at V and 0 bases at J, with 9 bases in the middle. CDR1 is SGDLS, CDR2 YYNGEE, per germline.

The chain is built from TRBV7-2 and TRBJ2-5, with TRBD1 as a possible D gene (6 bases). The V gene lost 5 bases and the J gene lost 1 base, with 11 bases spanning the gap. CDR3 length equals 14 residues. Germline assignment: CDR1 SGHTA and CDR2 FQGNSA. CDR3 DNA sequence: TGTGCCAGCAGCAAGGACAGCCTCCAAGAGACCCAGTACTTC. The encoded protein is CASSKDSLQETQYF.

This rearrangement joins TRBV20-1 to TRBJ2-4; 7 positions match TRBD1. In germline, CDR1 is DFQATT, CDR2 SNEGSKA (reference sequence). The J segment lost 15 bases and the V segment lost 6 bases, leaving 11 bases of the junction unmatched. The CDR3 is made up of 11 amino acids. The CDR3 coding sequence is TGCAGTGCCGGGCAGGGACAGCCCGTGTACTTC. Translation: CSAGQGQPVYF.

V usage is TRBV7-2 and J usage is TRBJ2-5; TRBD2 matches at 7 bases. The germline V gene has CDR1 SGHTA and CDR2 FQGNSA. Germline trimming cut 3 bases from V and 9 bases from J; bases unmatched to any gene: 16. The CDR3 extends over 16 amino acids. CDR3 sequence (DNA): TGTGCCAGCAGCTTTGGCGCGGGAGCCCCGGCGTCAGCCCAGTACTTC. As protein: CASSFGAGAPASAQYF.

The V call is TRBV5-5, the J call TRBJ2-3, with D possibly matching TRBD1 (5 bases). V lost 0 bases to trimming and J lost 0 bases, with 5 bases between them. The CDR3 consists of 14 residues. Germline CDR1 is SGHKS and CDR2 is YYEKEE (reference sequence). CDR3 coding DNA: TGTGCCAGCAGCTTGGACAGGAGCACAGATACGCAGTATTTT. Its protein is CASSLDRSTDTQYF.

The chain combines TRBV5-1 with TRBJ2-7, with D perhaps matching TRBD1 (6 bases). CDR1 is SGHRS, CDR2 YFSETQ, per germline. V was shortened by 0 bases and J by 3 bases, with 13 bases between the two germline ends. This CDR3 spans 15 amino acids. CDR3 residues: CASSLAFGRGYEQYF. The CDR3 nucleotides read TGCGCCAGCAGCTTGGCCTTTGGCAGGGGCTACGAGCAGTACTTC.

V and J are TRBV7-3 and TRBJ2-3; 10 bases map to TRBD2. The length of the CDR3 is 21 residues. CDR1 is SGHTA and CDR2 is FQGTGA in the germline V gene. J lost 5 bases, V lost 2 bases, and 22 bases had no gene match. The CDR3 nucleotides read TGTGCCAGCAGCTTATTTCCCCCTAGCGGGAGTCCAGGAGATATCCGAGATACGCAGTATTTT. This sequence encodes CASSLFPPSGSPGDIRDTQYF.